What follows is one TCR beta chain and its context. In the authors' workflow: Reference gene primer amplification in the assay estimated nucleated cell counts. The assay was immunoSEQ multiplex PCR, and TCRdb's table has in-frame clones only and misses some. The V and J calls and clone size are taken from that table; D and trimming were inferred from the DNA. This table holds around 220,000 clones, 84% found once. The data were taken from a study of blood T cell repertoires in COVID-19. Study-level information: The United States, Italy and Spain were the sources of the acute and convalescent COVID-19 samples.

CDR3 length equals 14 residues. The ends lost 5 bases at V and 3 bases at J; junction bases unmatched: 5. CDR1 WSHSY and CDR2 SAAADI come from the germline V gene. The chain joins TRBV10-2 to TRBJ1-2; 8 bases line up with TRBD1. Sequencing used peripheral blood. This receptor was taken from a man aged 25-45 years with active or convalescent COVID-19. The CDR3 DNA reads as TGCGCCAGCAGTTCCCGGGACAGGTACTATGGCTACACCTTC. This gives the protein CASSSRDRYYGYTF.